The rows below give T cell receptor beta chains drawn from one sample of a study of human T cells and chemical hapten exposure. From the RACE reads, TCRdb called clonotypes with MiXCR, one entry per CDR3 protein. Here the sample spans more than 300,000 distinct CDR3 sequences, approximately 5.1% being singletons. Here the sequenced sample was whole blood, taken in connection with sensitization to the hapten diphenylcyclopropenone (DPC). The receptors were sampled from a woman aged 50 to 65 with alopecia areata. Some clones in this sample may be carry-over from other donors' samples. The CDR3 runs from the conserved cysteine through the conserved F or W. The D gene is left open where the match is weak. Expanded clones get a size class; other rows say once, few or many, or leave the size out.

v_call: TRBV27
clone_size: many
d_call: .
j_call: TRBJ2-7
cdr3_nt: TGTGCCATCTACGCCGGGACCCTCTACGAGCAGTACTTC
cdr3_aa: CAIYAGTLYEQYF

v_call: TRBV12-5
clone_size: many
d_call: .
j_call: TRBJ2-3
cdr3_nt: TGTGCTAGTGTAAAAGGGGGAGGAACAGATACGCAGTATTTT
cdr3_aa: CASVKGGGTDTQYF

v_call: TRBV19
clone_size: .
d_call: TRBD1
j_call: TRBJ2-7
cdr3_nt: TGTGCCAGTAGCGCAGGGGGAACACCCTCCTACGAGCAGTACTTC
cdr3_aa: CASSAGGTPSYEQYF

v_call: TRBV2
clone_size: many
d_call: .
j_call: TRBJ2-1
cdr3_nt: TGTGCCAGCAGGAAAGGGCAGAACTCCTACAATGAGCAGTTCTTC
cdr3_aa: CASRKGQNSYNEQFF

v_call: TRBV4-1
clone_size: .
d_call: .
j_call: TRBJ2-7
cdr3_nt: TGCGCCAGCAGCCAAGGGGTGGGGACCTACGAGCAGTACTTC
cdr3_aa: CASSQGVGTYEQYF

v_call: TRBV27
clone_size: many
d_call: TRBD1
j_call: TRBJ1-2
cdr3_nt: TGTGCCACCCGACAGGGGGCGCGACAAGGCTACACCTTC
cdr3_aa: CATRQGARQGYTF

v_call: TRBV6-2/TRBV6-3
clone_size: many
d_call: .
j_call: TRBJ2-6
cdr3_nt: TGTGCCAGCAGTCGAGGGGGCTCTGGGGCCAACGTCCTGACTTTC
cdr3_aa: CASSRGGSGANVLTF

v_call: TRBV29-1
clone_size: many
d_call: .
j_call: TRBJ1-5
cdr3_nt: TGCAGCGCTGCGTCGACAGGCCCGGGGCCCCAGCATTTT
cdr3_aa: CSAASTGPGPQHF

v_call: TRBV18
clone_size: many
d_call: .
j_call: TRBJ2-7
cdr3_nt: TGTGCCAGCTCACCGGACGGACGCTACGAGCAGTACTTC
cdr3_aa: CASSPDGRYEQYF

v_call: TRBV29-1
clone_size: few
d_call: .
j_call: TRBJ2-7
cdr3_nt: TGCAGCGTTGAAGACGGTCACAGCTCCTACGAGCAGTACTTC
cdr3_aa: CSVEDGHSSYEQYF

v_call: TRBV28
clone_size: few
d_call: TRBD2
j_call: TRBJ2-7
cdr3_nt: TGTGCCAGCAGTTTACCCAGCGGGAGCTACGAGCAGTACTTC
cdr3_aa: CASSLPSGSYEQYF

v_call: TRBV14
clone_size: .
d_call: .
j_call: TRBJ1-4
cdr3_nt: TGTGCCAGCAGCCCTTATCAGGGCATGTACGAGGAAAAACTGTTTTTT
cdr3_aa: CASSPYQGMYEEKLFF

v_call: TRBV25-1
clone_size: .
d_call: .
j_call: TRBJ2-1
cdr3_nt: TGTGCCAGCAGTTGGAAGGGGAATGAGCAGTTCTTC
cdr3_aa: CASSWKGNEQFF

v_call: TRBV29-1
clone_size: many
d_call: .
j_call: TRBJ1-1
cdr3_nt: TGCAGCGTTGGGGGGCAGCTATTAATGAACACTGAAGCTTTCTTT
cdr3_aa: CSVGGQLLMNTEAFF

v_call: TRBV15
clone_size: few
d_call: .
j_call: TRBJ2-7
cdr3_nt: TGTGCCACCAGCAGAGGAATTAGCGCCAGCTCCTACGAGCAGTACTTC
cdr3_aa: CATSRGISASSYEQYF

v_call: TRBV20-1
clone_size: few
d_call: .
j_call: TRBJ1-4
cdr3_nt: TGCAGTGCTAGAGATGGTTCGGGGCCCATTAATGAAAAACTGTTTTTT
cdr3_aa: CSARDGSGPINEKLFF